Below are 27 T cell receptor beta chains sequenced from a single sample in a study of blood T cells in healthy people across ages. Then a second PCR, running about 6 to 11 cycles, was carried out with a sample-barcoded 5' primer and a J-beta primer mix. TCRdb reprocessed the 5' RACE reads with MiXCR, giving one entry per CDR3 protein. The sample has just over 1 million distinct CDR3 sequences, roughly 45% seen once; the top ten hold approximately 19%. The sequencing input was blood. These receptors came from a woman aged 55 to 70 in good health.

This clonotype occurred once. The chain employs TRBV10-3 and TRBJ1-5; possible D gene TRBD1, 5 bases. V was clipped by 10 bases and J by 11 bases, with 15 bases between them. Germline CDR1 ENHRY, CDR2 SYGVKD. The length of the CDR3 is 11 residues. CDR3 loop: CARLSSGAQHF. The DNA of the CDR3 is TGTGCCAGGCTCTCCTCGGGGGCCCAGCATTTT.

V gene TRBV20-1 combines with J gene TRBJ1-5; 7 bases fit TRBD1. Germline CDR1 reads DFQATT; CDR2 reads SNEGSKA (reference sequence). CDR3 size: 13 residues. V shed 5 bases, J shed 0 bases, and the junction held 1 base outside the gene matches. CDR3 sequence reads: CSARQGSNQPQHF. The CDR3 nucleotides read TGCAGTGCTCGACAGGGTAGCAATCAGCCCCAGCATTTT.

The rearrangement links TRBV29-1 to TRBJ2-7; D perhaps matches TRBD2 (5 bases). The V end was cut by 5 bases, the J end by 5 bases, with 19 bases between. The CDR3 consists of 14 residues. Germline lookup yields CDR1 SQVTM and CDR2 ANQGSEA. The DNA of the CDR3 is TGCAGCGTTTCCGGTGTGGGAGCTGGGGACGAGCAGTACTTC. Residues: CSVSGVGAGDEQYF.

The chain carries TRBV20-1 and TRBJ2-3, with a weak D call TRBD2 (5 bases). Germline values: CDR1 DFQATT, CDR2 SNEGSKA (reference sequence). V was shortened by 0 bases and J by 2 bases, with 21 bases between the two germline ends. The CDR3 consists of 18 residues. The CDR3 bases are TGCAGTGCTAGAGATCGACCCGGACTGTCGAGATCCACAGATACGCAGTATTTT. This encodes CSARDRPGLSRSTDTQYF.

V usage is TRBV5-1 and J usage is TRBJ2-7; D is undetermined. The end of the DNA is better explained by TRBJ2-1, so the J call may be wrong. CDR3 length: 14 residues. CDR1 is SGHRS, CDR2 YFSETQ, per germline. The CDR3 reads CASSLGPSMDEQFF. The CDR3 DNA is TGCGCCAGCAGCTTGGGCCCTAGTATGGATGAGCAGTTCTTC.

The chain links TRBV20-1 to TRBJ2-3; tentative D call: TRBD2 (5 bases). The CDR3 is 12 amino acids. The V gene lost 6 bases and the J gene lost 2 bases, with 9 bases spanning the gap. CDR1 is DFQATT and CDR2 is SNEGSKA in the germline V gene (reference sequence). Written as DNA, the CDR3 is TGCAGTGCCGGGGTAGACACAGATACGCAGTATTTT. Translated, it gives CSAGVDTDTQYF.

This clonotype was observed a handful of times. J is TRBJ2-5 and V is TRBV5-1, with TRBD2 as a possible D gene (5 bases). The CDR3 extends over 14 amino acids. The ends were cut back, 2 bases at V and 4 bases at J, with 12 bases in the middle. CDR1 SGHRS and CDR2 YFSETQ come from the germline V gene. The CDR3 DNA reads TGCGCCAGCAGCTTCGAGGGTGGCGGAGAGACCCAGTACTTC. As protein: CASSFEGGGETQYF.

This clonotype appeared a few times. The chain is built from TRBV5-6 and TRBJ2-5; TRBD2 matches 11 bases. J lost 11 bases, V lost 4 bases, and 13 bases had no gene match. The CDR3 extends over 15 amino acids. In germline, CDR1 is SGHDT, CDR2 YYEEEE. CDR3 region: CASSPLTSGMGEQYF. The CDR3 coding sequence is TGTGCCAGCAGCCCCCTGACTAGCGGGATGGGGGAGCAGTACTTC.

This clonotype occurred many times. This chain joins TRBV28 and TRBJ2-1; D is unclear. The V gene's germline CDR1 is MDHEN and CDR2 SYDVKM. The CDR3 has 11 amino acids. V dropped 3 bases and J dropped 8 bases, with 5 bases sitting between them. The CDR3 loop is CASSFRDEQFF. CDR3 sequence (DNA): TGTGCCAGCAGTTTCCGGGATGAGCAGTTCTTC.

In its sample, this clonotype was seen a few times. This chain joins TRBV5-1 and TRBJ2-1; TRBD2 agrees at 11 bases. The CDR3 runs 16 residues. Germline CDR1 is SGHRS and CDR2 is YFSETQ. The J segment lost 5 bases and the V segment lost 0 bases, leaving 4 bases of the junction unmatched. The CDR3 region is CASSLGPGLADNEQFF. The CDR3 coding sequence is TGCGCCAGCAGCTTGGGTCCGGGACTAGCGGACAATGAGCAGTTCTTC.

This clonotype has more than one count but fewer than ten. V and J are TRBV9 and TRBJ2-7; no firm D call. Trimming removed 0 bases at V and 1 base at J, with 8 bases between. Germline loops: CDR1 SGDLS, CDR2 YYNGEE. The CDR3 consists of 14 residues. CDR3 nucleotide sequence: TGTGCCAGCAGCGTAGGTCCAGAATCCTACGAGCAGTACTTC. Residues: CASSVGPESYEQYF. Complete variable domain (other parts from reference TRBV9 and TRBJ2-7): DSGVTQTPKHLITATGQRVTLRCSPRSGDLSVYWYQQSLDQGLQFLIQYYNGEERAKGNILERFSAQQFPDLHSELNLSSLELGDSALYFCASSVGPESYEQYFGPGTRLTVT.

The J gene is TRBJ2-3, the V gene TRBV5-6; a weak D match, TRBD1 (5 bases). The ends were cut back, 0 bases at V and 6 bases at J, with 14 bases in the middle. The CDR3 has 15 residues. Looked up from germline, CDR1 is SGHDT and CDR2 is YYEEEE. The CDR3 loop reads CASSLDRSMVDTQYF. The DNA for the CDR3 is TGTGCCAGCAGCTTGGACAGGAGCATGGTGGATACGCAGTATTTT.

This chain joins TRBV6-2 or TRBV6-3 and TRBJ2-5; perhaps D is TRBD1 or TRBD2 (7 bases each). Trimming shortened V by 7 bases and J by 6 bases, and 18 bases separated the two germline ends. Germline lookup yields CDR1 MNHEY and CDR2 SVGEGT. This CDR3 is 14 amino acids long. The CDR3 bases are TGTGCCAGCAAGACGACAGGGAGGGTACAGACCCAGTACTTC. This gives the protein CASKTTGRVQTQYF.

V gene TRBV5-1 combines with J gene TRBJ2-7, with TRBD2 matching 7 bases. Trimming cost V 4 bases and J 3 bases; bases outside gene matches: 10. Germline V CDR1 and CDR2: SGHRS, YFSETQ. CDR3 length: 15 amino acids. The CDR3 sequence: CASSTGSAGVYEQYF. The CDR3 bases are TGCGCCAGCAGCACCGGATCGGCGGGGGTCTACGAGCAGTACTTC.

V and J are TRBV20-1 and TRBJ2-1; TRBD1 matches 7 bases. The germline CDR1 and CDR2 sequences are DFQATT and SNEGSKA (reference sequence). CDR3 length: 10 amino acids. This chain's CDR3 is CSALRGTQFF. CDR3 DNA sequence: TGCAGCGCTCTCAGGGGGACCCAGTTCTTC.

In its sample, this clonotype was seen a few times. CDR3 nucleotides: TGTGCCAGCAGTTACGGGGGGGGGAGTGGGGAGACCCAGTACTTC. This codes for CASSYGGGSGETQYF. The gene calls are TRBV6-5 and TRBJ2-5, with 7 bases fitting TRBD2. Germline-derived CDR1 and CDR2 are MNHEY and SVGAGI. This CDR3 has 15 amino acids. J gave up 5 bases and V 2 bases, and 8 bases lay outside the gene matches.

The CDR3 coding sequence is TGTGCCAGCAGTGTGGGACTCGGCTCCTACAATGAGCAGTTCTTC. This encodes CASSVGLGSYNEQFF. The chain carries TRBV7-7 and TRBJ2-1; D is perhaps TRBD2 (6 bases). The CDR3 runs 15 residues. Germline loops: CDR1 SSHAT, CDR2 FNYEAQ (reference sequence). V gave up 6 bases and J gave up 0 bases, with 12 bases separating them.

This clonotype was observed a few times. This chain joins TRBV7-2 and TRBJ1-4; TRBD1 is a possible D gene (6 bases). Germline assignment: CDR1 SGHTA and CDR2 FQGNSA. Trimming stripped 3 bases from V and 6 bases from J, with 14 bases between. This CDR3 contains 15 residues. The CDR3, as DNA: TGTGCCAGCAGCTTGAACTTGTACAGGGATGAAAAACTGTTTTTT. Its translation: CASSLNLYRDEKLFF.

The rearrangement uses TRBV7-2 and TRBJ2-7; TRBD1 is a possible D gene (5 bases). The CDR3 extends over 14 amino acids. Germline-derived CDR1 and CDR2 are SGHTA and FQGNSA. V was trimmed by 1 base and J by 6 bases, leaving 13 bases between them. The CDR3 loop is CASSLDGREGEQYF. In DNA form, the CDR3 reads TGTGCCAGCAGCTTAGACGGCAGGGAAGGCGAGCAGTACTTC.

Of note for this clonotype: Sequence at one end of the junction differs from germline and may be a read error. This chain uses TRBV7-6 with TRBJ2-1, with TRBD2 matching over 7 bases. Germline lookup yields CDR1 SGHVS and CDR2 FNYEAQ. CDR3 length equals 15 residues. The CDR3 loop reads CASSLKSGAYNEQFF. The CDR3 nucleotides are TGTGCCAGCAGTTTAAAGAGCGGGGCCTACAATGAGCAATTCTTC.

The chain links TRBV20-1 to TRBJ2-7; D gene unclear. The germline V gene encodes CDR1 DFQATT and CDR2 SNEGSKA (reference sequence). The CDR3 is 16 residues long. V lost 3 bases and J 5 bases, leaving 23 bases between the germline ends. The CDR3 DNA sequence: TGCAGTGCTAGCCTATTAAGGTGGCCTCACCCCGACGAGCAGTACTTC. Encoded protein: CSASLLRWPHPDEQYF.

The gene calls are TRBV9 and TRBJ2-4; weak D call: TRBD2 (7 bases). The CDR3 length is 15 residues. The germline V gene has CDR1 SGDLS and CDR2 YYNGEE. Trimming took off 0 bases at V and 6 bases at J, with 13 bases between the two ends. The CDR3 sequence is CASSVDAGARNIQYF. CDR3 DNA: TGTGCCAGCAGCGTAGATGCGGGGGCTAGAAACATTCAGTACTTC.

As concerns this clonotype: This may come from a read error, since a much larger clone is one base off. V usage is TRBV29-1 and J usage is TRBJ1-2; D remains ambiguous. This CDR3 spans 13 amino acids. Germline V CDR1 and CDR2: SQVTM, ANQGSEA. The CDR3 reads CSVRPGGNYDYTF. The CDR3 bases are TGCAGCGTTCGACCAGGAGGGAACTATGACTACACCTTC. The full variable domain, rest sourced from reference TRBV29-1 and TRBJ1-2, is SAVISQKPSRDICQRGTSLTIQCQVDSQVTMMFWYRQQPGQSLTLIATANQGSEATYESGFVIDKFPISRPNLTFSTLTVSNMSPEDSSIYLCSVRPGGNYDYTFGSGTRLTVV.

A remark on this clonotype: Its ends do not fully match the called genes, so a read error is possible. The chain has TRBV4-1 and TRBJ2-5; D is ambiguous. Germline V gene data show CDR1 as MGHRA and CDR2 as YSYEKL. This CDR3 comprises 13 residues. The CDR3 DNA sequence: TGCGCCAGCGGCCAAGCACAGCAAGAGACCCAGTACTTC. Amino acid sequence: CASGQAQQETQYF.

This clonotype was recorded a few times. The V call is TRBV9, the J call TRBJ2-3; 12 positions match TRBD2. CDR3 size: 18 residues. V shed 0 bases, J shed 4 bases, and the junction held 9 bases outside the gene matches. Germline values: CDR1 SGDLS, CDR2 YYNGEE. As DNA, the CDR3 is TGTGCCAGCAGCGTAGGACTAGCGGGAGACGTCTTCGCAGATACGCAGTATTTT. It is translated as CASSVGLAGDVFADTQYF.

The chain couples TRBV30 to TRBJ2-7; possibly TRBD1 for D (5 bases). The CDR3 runs to 14 residues. V lost 0 bases to trimming and J lost 4 bases, with 13 bases between them. Per germline, CDR1 GTSNPN and CDR2 SVGIG (reference sequence). The CDR3 sequence: CAWSVPGPQYEQYF. DNA for the CDR3: TGTGCCTGGAGTGTACCAGGGCCCCAGTACGAGCAGTACTTC.

The rearrangement joins TRBV27 to TRBJ1-2, with TRBD1 identical over 8 bases. V trimming: 6 bases; J trimming: 0 bases; junction bases outside the gene matches: 6. Per the germline V gene, CDR1 is MNHEY and CDR2 is SMNVEV (reference sequence). There are 15 residues in the CDR3. The CDR3 DNA is TGTGCCAGCAGGGCCGGGACAGGAGCTAACTATGGCTACACCTTC. Residues: CASRAGTGANYGYTF.